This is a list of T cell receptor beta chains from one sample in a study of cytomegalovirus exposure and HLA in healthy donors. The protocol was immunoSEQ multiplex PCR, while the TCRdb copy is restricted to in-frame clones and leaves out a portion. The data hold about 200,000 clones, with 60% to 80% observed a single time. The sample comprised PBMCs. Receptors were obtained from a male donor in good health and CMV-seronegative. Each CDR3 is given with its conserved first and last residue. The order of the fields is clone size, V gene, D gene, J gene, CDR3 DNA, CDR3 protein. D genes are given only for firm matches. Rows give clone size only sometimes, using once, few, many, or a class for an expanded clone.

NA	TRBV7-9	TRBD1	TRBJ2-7	TGTGCCAGCAGCCCCAGGGGGCGCGAGCAGTACTTC	CASSPRGREQYF
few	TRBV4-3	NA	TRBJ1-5	TGCGCCAGCAGCCAAGTAAGAGGGGGACGCCAGCCCCAGCATTTT	CASSQVRGGRQPQHF
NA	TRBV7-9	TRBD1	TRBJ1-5	TGTGCCAGCAGCTTAGGCTCCGGACAGGCAATAGAGCAGCCCCAGCATTTT	CASSLGSGQAIEQPQHF
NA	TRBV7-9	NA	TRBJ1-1	TGTGCCAGCAGCTCCAGGGGGAACACTGAAGCTTTCTTT	CASSSRGNTEAFF
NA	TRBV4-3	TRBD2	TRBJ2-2	TGCGCCAGCAGCCAGATAGAGCGGGGGGGAAAGACCGGGGAGCTGTTTTTT	CASSQIERGGKTGELFF
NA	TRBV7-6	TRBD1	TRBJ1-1	TGTGCCAGCAGCGCGACAGGGGGCACTGAAGCTTTCTTT	CASSATGGTEAFF
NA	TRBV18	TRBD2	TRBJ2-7	TGTGCCAGCTCACCACTAGCGGGAGGGACCTCCTACGAGCAGTACTTC	CASSPLAGGTSYEQYF
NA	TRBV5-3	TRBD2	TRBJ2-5	TGTGCCAGAAGCTTGTTCAGCGGGAGTACTGGCGAGACCCAGTACTTC	CARSLFSGSTGETQYF
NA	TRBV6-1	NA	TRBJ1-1	TGTGCCAGCAGGAGAACTACTGAAGCTTTCTTT	CASRRTTEAFF
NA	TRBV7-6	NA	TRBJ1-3	TGTGCCAGCAGCTTAGGTCCCAGCGTTGGAAACACCATATATTTT	CASSLGPSVGNTIYF
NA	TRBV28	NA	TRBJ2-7	TGTGCCAGCATTTCAGGGATTCGGGACGAGCAGTACTTC	CASISGIRDEQYF
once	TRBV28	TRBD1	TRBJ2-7	TGTGCCAGCAAGGACTCCGGGACAGGGTTCGAGCAGTACTTC	CASKDSGTGFEQYF
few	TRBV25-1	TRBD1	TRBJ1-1	TGTGCCAGCAGTGATCAGGGGGCCGGGGGCACTGAAGCTTTCTTT	CASSDQGAGGTEAFF
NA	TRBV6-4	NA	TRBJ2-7	TGTGCCAGCAGTGACGAGGGGGCGGGGGAGCAGTACTTC	CASSDEGAGEQYF
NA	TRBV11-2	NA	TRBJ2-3	TGTGCCAGCAGCCCATCAACAGGGCCCAATACGCAGTATTTT	CASSPSTGPNTQYF
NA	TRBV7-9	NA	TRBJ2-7	TGTTCCAGCAGCTCCGCTGGGGGCAGGGCCTCCTACGAGCAGTACTTC	CSSSSAGGRASYEQYF
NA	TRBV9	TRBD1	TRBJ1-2	TGTGCCAGCAGCTACCGGGACAGCAACTATGGCTACACCTTC	CASSYRDSNYGYTF
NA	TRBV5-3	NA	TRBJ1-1	TGTGCCAGAAGCTTAGCCCCCCCTAGGGGATCGTACAACACTGAAGCTTTCTTT	CARSLAPPRGSYNTEAFF
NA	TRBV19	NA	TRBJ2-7	TGTGCCAGTTCGTTAGGAGTTGGCTACGAGCAGTACTTC	CASSLGVGYEQYF
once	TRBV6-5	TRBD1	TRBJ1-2	TGTGCCAGCAGTTACTTGGGACAGGGGGCGGGAGGCTACACCTTC	CASSYLGQGAGGYTF
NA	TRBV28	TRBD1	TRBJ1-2	TGTGCCAGCAGTTGGGTACAGGGGGGCTACACCTTC	CASSWVQGGYTF
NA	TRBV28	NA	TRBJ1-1	TGTGCCAGCAGCGGGGGGGCGTACGTGAACACTGAAGCTTTCTTT	CASSGGAYVNTEAFF
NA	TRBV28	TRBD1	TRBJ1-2	TGTGCCAGCAGTTTAAGACAGGGCTACGGCTACACCTTC	CASSLRQGYGYTF
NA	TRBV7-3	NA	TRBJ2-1	TGTGCCAGCAGCTTAGGGGGAGGAGGGATCGATGAGCAGTTCTTC	CASSLGGGGIDEQFF
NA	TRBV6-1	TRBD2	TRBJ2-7	TGTGCCAGCAGTGAAGCCCCCTTAGCGGGAGTGGGGGAGCAGTACTTC	CASSEAPLAGVGEQYF
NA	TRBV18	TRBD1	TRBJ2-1	TGTGCCAGCTCACCACCCCTCCGGACAGGGCTTCATGAGCAGTTCTTC	CASSPPLRTGLHEQFF
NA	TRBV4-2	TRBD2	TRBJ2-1	TGTGCCAGCAGCCAAGATACTAGCGGGGGCCTTTACAATGAGCAGTTCTTC	CASSQDTSGGLYNEQFF
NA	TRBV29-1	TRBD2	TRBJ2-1	TGCAGCGTTGAATGGACTAGCGGGACTTACAATGAGCAGTTCTTC	CSVEWTSGTYNEQFF
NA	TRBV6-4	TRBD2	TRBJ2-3	TGTGCCAGCAGCCCACGGGGGGACGTCACGTGGACGCAGTATTTT	CASSPRGDVTWTQYF
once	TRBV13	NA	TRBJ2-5	TGTGCCAGCAGCCTAGGGACTGTAGGGGGTGAGCAGTACTTC	CASSLGTVGGEQYF
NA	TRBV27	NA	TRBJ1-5	TGTGCCAGCACCCCAGTAGGGGGGCCCCAGCATTTT	CASTPVGGPQHF
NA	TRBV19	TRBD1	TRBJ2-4	TGTGCCAGTAGTGCTCATACAGGGGTTTGGGAAAACATTCAGTACTTC	CASSAHTGVWENIQYF
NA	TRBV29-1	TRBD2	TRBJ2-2	TGCAGCGTTGGGGGGACTAAGAACACCGGGGAGCTGTTTTTT	CSVGGTKNTGELFF
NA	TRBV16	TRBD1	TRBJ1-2	TGTGCCAGCAGCCAATCGCCGGGACAGGTCTATGGCTACACCTTC	CASSQSPGQVYGYTF
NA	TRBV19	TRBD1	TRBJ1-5	TGTGCCAGTAATCCTCAGGGGGAGAATCAGCCCCAGCATTTT	CASNPQGENQPQHF
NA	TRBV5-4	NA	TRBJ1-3	TGTGCCAGCAGCTTGGACGGGGGGCGGTCTGGAAACACCATATATTTT	CASSLDGGRSGNTIYF
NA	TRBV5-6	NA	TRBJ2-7	TGTGCCAGCAGCTTGGTCGGTCAGAACTACGAGCAGTACTTC	CASSLVGQNYEQYF
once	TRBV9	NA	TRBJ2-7	TGTGCCAGCAGCGTAGGACAGCTAAGCTCCTACGAGCAGTACTTC	CASSVGQLSSYEQYF
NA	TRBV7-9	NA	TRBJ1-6	TGTGCCAGCGTACAGGGTGGGGCAAGTTCACCCCTCCACTTT	CASVQGGASSPLHF
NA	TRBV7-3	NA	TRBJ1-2	TGTGCCAGCAGCTTTAATTCGGTGTCCAACTATGGCTACACCTTC	CASSFNSVSNYGYTF
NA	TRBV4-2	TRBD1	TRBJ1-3	TGTGCCAGCACCGCAACACCGGGACAGTATTTTTCGTCTGGAAACACCATATATTTT	CASTATPGQYFSSGNTIYF
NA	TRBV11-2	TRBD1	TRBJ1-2	TGTGCCAGCAGCTCCCGGGGAGGCCAGGGGGCTCGGGGCTACACCTTC	CASSSRGGQGARGYTF
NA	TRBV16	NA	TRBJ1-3	TGTGCCAGCAGCCGAATTAGCGGAAACACCATATATTTT	CASSRISGNTIYF
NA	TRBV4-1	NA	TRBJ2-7	TGCGCCAGCAGCCTCGAACAAGAGGGATCCTACGAGCAGTACTTC	CASSLEQEGSYEQYF
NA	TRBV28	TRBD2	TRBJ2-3	TGTGCCAGCAGTTACCCTTCGGCTAGCGGGACTAGCACAGATACGCAGTATTTT	CASSYPSASGTSTDTQYF
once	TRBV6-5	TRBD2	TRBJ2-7	TGTGCCAGCAGTTACGGGGCTAGCGGGAGCTTTGAGCAGTACTTC	CASSYGASGSFEQYF
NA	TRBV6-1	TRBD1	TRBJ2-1	TGTGCCAGCAGTGTCGACAGGGTTGGTGAGCAGTTCTTC	CASSVDRVGEQFF
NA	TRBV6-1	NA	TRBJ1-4	TGTGCCAGCAGTGATGGGGTTGGGGGACTGCTTTTT	CASSDGVGGLLF
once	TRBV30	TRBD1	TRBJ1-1	TGTGCCTGGAGTGTGACAGGGGGGAACACTGAAGCTTTCTTT	CAWSVTGGNTEAFF
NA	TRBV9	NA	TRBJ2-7	TGTGCCAGCTCCGCGGCGTCACACTCCTACGAGCAGTACTTC	CASSAASHSYEQYF
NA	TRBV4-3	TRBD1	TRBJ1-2	TGCGCCAGCAGCCCAGGACAGGTTAACTATGGCTACACCTTC	CASSPGQVNYGYTF
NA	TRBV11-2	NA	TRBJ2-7	TGTGCCAGCAGCTTAAGTGCGGCCTACGAGCAGTACTTC	CASSLSAAYEQYF